Listed here is a single TCR beta chain. What it binds is unknown. Primers: 60 Vbeta forward and 13 Jbeta reverse. Per the original data handling: An analysis that came later counted roughly 80 million unique TCR beta chains, approximately 10 million shared. Assay: immunoSEQ multiplex PCR; the TCRdb copy retains only in-frame clones and omits some. That table is the source of V, J and clone size, and D and trimming were worked out from the DNA. Of some 160,000 clones in the sample, nearly 80% were seen once. V lost 5 bases, J lost 3 bases, and 10 bases lay in between. Germline V gives CDR1 SGHTA, CDR2 FQGTGA. This CDR3 comprises 14 residues. This sample stems from a study of cytomegalovirus exposure and HLA in healthy donors. Study observations and caveats: Fewer N-insertions (relative to the approximately 700-donor mean) were reportedly seen in an Asian-associated ancestry cluster in a later analysis. The only immune exposure information that was available was CMV serostatus. Near-uniform donor sequencing depth was presumed by presence/absence analyses.

The chain has TRBV7-3 and TRBJ2-2; D perhaps matches TRBD2 (6 bases). Sequenced input: PBMCs. The TCR was taken from a woman aged 40 to 55 in good health and CMV-seronegative. CDR3 in DNA: TGTGCCAGCAGCCCGTGGGGGGACACCGGGGAGCTGTTTTTT. Protein sequence: CASSPWGDTGELFF.